The TCR beta chain under discussion was sequenced for a study of blood T cells in healthy people across ages. As for the study in general: There was about one barcoded beta molecule captured by template switching per two T cells.

The CDR3 is made up of 12 amino acids. Germline-derived CDR1 and CDR2 are DFQATT and SNEGSKA (reference sequence). A second PCR of 7 to 11 cycles used a sample-barcoded 5' primer and a J-beta primer mix. Every single cDNA molecule received a tag from a template-switch adaptor with 12 random nucleotides. TCRdb used MiXCR to reprocess the 5' RACE reads, holding one entry per CDR3 protein. The sample holds about 680,000 distinct CDR3 sequences, roughly 49% seen once. In the case of this clonotype: The junction and the germline gene differ at one end; a read error may be behind it.

Per-sample PBMC isolation yielded at least 7 million cells. Material: blood. The clonotype comes from an older woman in good health. The V gene is TRBV20-1, the J gene TRBJ2-1; D is ambiguous. Written as DNA, the CDR3 is TGCAGTGCTAGGCTCCACAACAAAGAGCAGTTCTTC. Translated, it gives CSARLHNKEQFF.